This entry lists 17 T cell receptor beta chains sequenced from one sample in a study of blood T cell repertoires in COVID-19. Clones were read by immunoSEQ multiplex PCR, and TCRdb kept only the in-frame ones, dropping some. The sample includes 35,000 to 45,000 clones, roughly nine tenths seen only once; the top ten take under 0.4%. Sequencing was carried out using peripheral blood. These receptors all stem from a man aged 50 to 59 with COVID-19, enrolled during active disease.

The chain is built from TRBV5-1 and TRBJ1-1; maybe TRBD1 (5 bases). CDR3 length: 14 amino acids. Between the trimmed V and J ends, which lost 2 bases and 1 base, there was a span of 9 bases. Germline V gene data show CDR1 as SGHRS and CDR2 as YFSETQ. CDR3 residues: CASSFDSANTEAFF. Written as DNA, the CDR3 is TGCGCCAGCAGCTTTGACAGTGCGAACACTGAAGCTTTCTTT. Looking up the rest from reference TRBV5-1 and TRBJ1-1 gives the full variable domain: KAGVTQTPRYLIKTRGQQVTLSCSPISGHRSVSWYQQTPGQGLQFLFEYFSETQRNKGNFPGRFSGRQFSNSRSEMNVSTLELGDSALYLCASSFDSANTEAFFGQGTRLTVV.

This chain uses TRBV7-9 with TRBJ1-1; the match to TRBD1 covers 9 bases. The CDR3 is 14 residues long. Germline CDR1 SEHNR, CDR2 FQNEAQ (reference sequence). The V segment lost 3 bases and the J segment 1 base; nucleotides outside the gene matches: 0. The CDR3 is CASSLGQGNTEAFF. The DNA of the CDR3 is TGTGCCAGCAGCTTGGGACAGGGGAACACTGAAGCTTTCTTT.

The chain uses TRBV5-1 and TRBJ2-7; 8 nucleotides match TRBD1. Trimming removed 4 bases from V and 1 base from J; junction bases left unmatched: 4. This CDR3 contains 14 residues. From germline, CDR1 is SGHRS and CDR2 YFSETQ. The CDR3 DNA reads TGCGCCAGCAGCACAACAGGGGGTTCCTACGAGCAGTACTTC. It encodes CASSTTGGSYEQYF.

V gene TRBV5-1 combines with J gene TRBJ2-5; a possible D gene is TRBD2 (5 bases). With 4 bases removed from V and 2 bases from J, the gap between germline ends came to 12 bases. Germline CDR1 reads SGHRS; CDR2 reads YFSETQ. CDR3 length equals 14 residues. This chain's CDR3 is CASSRNGGQETQYF. The CDR3 DNA reads TGCGCCAGCAGCAGGAACGGAGGACAAGAGACCCAGTACTTC.

This chain uses TRBV7-2 with TRBJ2-1; 10 bases line up with TRBD2. Trimming cost V 5 bases and J 3 bases; bases outside gene matches: 4. The CDR3 is 15 residues long. The germline V gene has CDR1 SGHTA and CDR2 FQGNSA. The CDR3 region has the DNA TGTGCCAGCAGCGATACTAGCGGGGACTACAATGAGCAGTTCTTC. Amino acid sequence: CASSDTSGDYNEQFF.

V usage is TRBV19 and J usage is TRBJ2-1; TRBD2 matches 14 bases. Per the germline V gene, CDR1 is LNHDA and CDR2 is SQIVND (reference sequence). Trimming took 8 bases from V and 0 from J; bases not matched to a gene: 6. The CDR3 contains 17 residues. This chain's CDR3 is CASLGTSGGSSYNEQFF. In DNA, the CDR3 is TGTGCCAGTCTTGGGACTAGCGGGGGAAGCTCCTACAATGAGCAGTTCTTC.

The chain uses TRBV19 and TRBJ1-3; maybe TRBD1 (6 bases). The V end was cut by 4 bases, the J end by 4 bases, with 14 bases between. Looked up from germline, CDR1 is LNHDA and CDR2 is SQIVND (reference sequence). The CDR3 is 15 residues long. In nucleotides, the CDR3 is TGTGCCAGTAGTACAGGGGCGAATGCAGGAAACACCATATATTTT. Residues: CASSTGANAGNTIYF.

V gene TRBV4-3 combines with J gene TRBJ1-2; the D is unclear. With 4 bases removed from V and 0 bases from J, the gap between germline ends came to 9 bases. Germline values: CDR1 LGHNA, CDR2 YSLEER. The CDR3 has 14 amino acids. Here the CDR3 reads CASSRGPPNYGYTF. The CDR3 DNA is TGCGCCAGCAGCCGCGGGCCTCCTAACTATGGCTACACCTTC.

J is TRBJ1-3 and V is TRBV7-9, with TRBD1 identical over 8 bases. CDR1 is SEHNR, CDR2 FQNEAQ, per germline (reference sequence). This CDR3 is 16 amino acids long. V lost 5 bases, J lost 0 bases, and 6 bases stayed unmatched. CDR3 in DNA: TGTGCCAGCAGCATACCGGGACAGGTCTCTGGAAACACCATATATTTT. Translated, it gives CASSIPGQVSGNTIYF.

The chain uses TRBV6-5 and TRBJ2-7; D possibly corresponds to TRBD1 (6 bases). There are 12 residues in the CDR3. Trimming cost V 6 bases and J 4 bases, with 10 bases left between them. Germline V gene lookup returns CDR1 MNHEY and CDR2 SVGAGI. The CDR3: CASSGRGYEQYF. The CDR3, as DNA: TGTGCCAGCAGCGGCAGGGGATACGAGCAGTACTTC.

The chain uses TRBV25-1 and TRBJ2-7, with D possibly matching TRBD2 (5 bases). V dropped 2 bases and J dropped 5 bases, with 13 bases sitting between them. The CDR3 consists of 14 residues. CDR1 and CDR2 (germline): MGHDK, SYGVNS. CDR3 DNA sequence: TGTGCCAGCAGTGAACCAACTAGTCGCCACGAGCAGTACTTC. This codes for CASSEPTSRHEQYF.

The chain couples TRBV28 to TRBJ1-5; D might be TRBD1 (5 bases). Germline-derived CDR1 and CDR2 are MDHEN and SYDVKM. The V and J ends lost 2 bases and 9 bases respectively, with 14 bases between them. This CDR3 is built from 14 residues. The CDR3 region has the DNA TGTGCCAGCAGTTTAGTGAAGGGGTTGGGGCCCCAGCATTTT. Protein sequence: CASSLVKGLGPQHF.

The chain is built from TRBV7-2 and TRBJ2-1; D ambiguous. V shed 5 bases and J shed 13 bases, with 18 bases lying between them. The germline V gene has CDR1 SGHTA and CDR2 FQGNSA. The CDR3 covers 13 residues. CDR3 region: CASSLSLLREQFF. The CDR3 DNA reads as TGTGCCAGCAGCCTATCGCTCCTCCGAGAACAGTTCTTC.

The chain recombines TRBV5-1 with TRBJ1-1; possible D gene TRBD1, 5 bases. Germline V gives CDR1 SGHRS, CDR2 YFSETQ. This CDR3 is built from 14 residues. V lost 1 base and J 0 bases, leaving 7 bases between the germline ends. DNA of the CDR3: TGCGCCAGCAGCTTGAACAGGATGAACACTGAAGCTTTCTTT. Translating it yields CASSLNRMNTEAFF.

The chain links TRBV29-1 to TRBJ2-1; D is ambiguous. V was cut by 3 bases and J by 4 bases, with 7 bases left in between. CDR3 length equals 12 residues. Germline V gene data show CDR1 as SQVTM and CDR2 as ANQGSEA. CDR3 amino acids: CSVETWYNEQFF. The CDR3 DNA sequence: TGCAGCGTTGAGACTTGGTACAATGAGCAGTTCTTC.

The gene calls are TRBV28 and TRBJ2-7, with D possibly TRBD2 on 5 matching bases. Germline CDR1 is MDHEN and CDR2 is SYDVKM. The V end was cut by 6 bases, the J end by 12 bases, with 15 bases between. This CDR3 spans 11 amino acids. CDR3 amino acids: CASRKPGWGYF. CDR3 nucleotide sequence: TGTGCCAGCAGAAAGCCGGGGTGGGGGTACTTC.

The chain joins TRBV4-1 to TRBJ1-1; possible D gene TRBD1, 5 bases. The CDR3 has 16 amino acids. Trimming removed 1 base from V and 1 base from J, with 13 bases in between. In germline, CDR1 is MGHRA, CDR2 YSYEKL. In DNA form, the CDR3 reads TGCGCCAGCAGCCAAGTCAAGGGGTTGGGGAACACTGAAGCTTTCTTT. Amino acid sequence: CASSQVKGLGNTEAFF.